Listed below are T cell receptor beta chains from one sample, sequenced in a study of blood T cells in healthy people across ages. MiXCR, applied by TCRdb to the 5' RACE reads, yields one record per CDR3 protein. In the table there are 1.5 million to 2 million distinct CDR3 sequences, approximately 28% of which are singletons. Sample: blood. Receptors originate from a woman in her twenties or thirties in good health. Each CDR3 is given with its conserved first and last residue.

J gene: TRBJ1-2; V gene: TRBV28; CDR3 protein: CASIAGQAIYGYTF
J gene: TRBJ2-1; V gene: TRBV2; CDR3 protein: CASSEEFGNEQFF
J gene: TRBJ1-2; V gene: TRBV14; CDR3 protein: CASRRTGKNGYTF
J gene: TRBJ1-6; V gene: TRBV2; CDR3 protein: CAGGETDNSPLHF
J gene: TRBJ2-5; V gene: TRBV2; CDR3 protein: CANGQGSGETQYF
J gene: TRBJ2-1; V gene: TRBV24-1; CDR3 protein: CATGSQGERDYNEQFF
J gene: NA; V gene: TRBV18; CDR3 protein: CASSPMTGLEQYF
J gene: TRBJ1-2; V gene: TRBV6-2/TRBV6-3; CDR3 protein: CASSTDGHYGYTF
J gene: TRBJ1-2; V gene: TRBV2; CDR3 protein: CASSTQGYGYTF
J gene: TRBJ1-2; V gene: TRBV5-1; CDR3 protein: CASSLEGGSNYGYTF
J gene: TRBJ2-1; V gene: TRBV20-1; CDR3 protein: CSAVGGEGEVYEQFF
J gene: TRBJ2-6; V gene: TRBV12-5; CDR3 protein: CASGLPGANVLTF
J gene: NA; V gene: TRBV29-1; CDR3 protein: CSVENRGEGMGEQYF
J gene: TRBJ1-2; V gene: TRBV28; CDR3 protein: CASSSRTGRWRGYTF
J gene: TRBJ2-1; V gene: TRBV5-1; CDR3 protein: CASRGGGPRDNEQFF
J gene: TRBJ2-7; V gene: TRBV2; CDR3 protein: CASRHPGQLSYEQYF
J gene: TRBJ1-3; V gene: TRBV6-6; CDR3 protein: CATVPGQGLNTIYF
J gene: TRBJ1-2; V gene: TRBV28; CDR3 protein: CASPDRGQNGYTF
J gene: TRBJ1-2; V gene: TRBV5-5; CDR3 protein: CASSPDPGPYGYTF
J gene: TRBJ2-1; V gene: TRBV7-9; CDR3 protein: CASSLGAGLYNEQFF
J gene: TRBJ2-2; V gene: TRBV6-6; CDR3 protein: CASSRPAESPGELFF
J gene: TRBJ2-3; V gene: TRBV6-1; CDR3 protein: CASSEGKVGLATDTQYF